This T cell receptor beta chain was profiled in a study of T-cell reconstitution after alpha-beta-depleted transplantation in children. This sample's TCRbeta library carried unique molecular identifier barcodes. MiXCR was run by TCRdb on the PCR reads, yielding one entry per CDR3 protein. This table has 200,000 or so distinct CDR3 sequences, about 8.2% appearing once. The sample holds many counts of this clonotype. Its antigen is not identified. Study observations and caveats: By about two months after transplant, alpha-beta T cells reportedly arose from several hundred graft clones that had expanded.

The clonotype originates from a male patient aged 2 to 9 who had a stem cell transplant for acute myeloid leukemia, so the T cells may come from the graft donor. Sequenced here: PBMCs, mostly from graft donor cells, sampled 360 days after TCRalphabeta/CD19-depleted stem cell transplant.

The CDR3 loop is CASSQGAGGPGELFF. Written as DNA, the CDR3 is TGCGCCAGCAGCCAAGGGGCGGGAGGGCCCGGGGAGCTGTTTTTT. The rearrangement uses TRBV4-3 and TRBJ2-2; TRBD2 matches 9 bases. The germline V gene has CDR1 LGHNA and CDR2 YSLEER. The CDR3 loop spans 15 amino acids. Unmatched junction bases numbered 3, after V lost 1 base and J lost 6 bases.